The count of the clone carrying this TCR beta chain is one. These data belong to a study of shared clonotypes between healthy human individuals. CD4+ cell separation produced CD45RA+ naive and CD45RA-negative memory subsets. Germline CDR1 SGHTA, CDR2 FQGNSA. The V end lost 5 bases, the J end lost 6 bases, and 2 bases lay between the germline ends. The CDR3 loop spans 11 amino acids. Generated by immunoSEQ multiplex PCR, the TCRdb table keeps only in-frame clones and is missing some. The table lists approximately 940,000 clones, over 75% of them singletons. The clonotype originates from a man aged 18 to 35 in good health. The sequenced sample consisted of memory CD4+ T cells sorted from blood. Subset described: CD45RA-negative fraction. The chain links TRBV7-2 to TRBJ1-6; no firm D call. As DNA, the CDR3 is TGTGCCAGCAGCCCTAATTCACCCCTCCACTTT. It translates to CASSPNSPLHF.